This T cell receptor beta chain came from a study of T-cell reconstitution after alpha-beta-depleted transplantation in children. This CDR3 is 15 amino acids long. Germline values: CDR1 MNHEY, CDR2 SVGEGT. Trimming took 6 bases from V and 0 from J; bases not matched to a gene: 8. This clonotype was seen many times. As it was prepared, the TCRbeta library received unique molecular identifiers. TCRdb reprocessed the PCR reads via MiXCR and lists one record per CDR3 protein. The sample contains approximately 400,000 distinct CDR3 sequences, roughly 11% of which appear only once. This TCR was sampled from a human donor who donated a stem cell graft to a child with acute myeloid leukemia. The gene calls are TRBV6-2 or TRBV6-3 and TRBJ2-7, with 7 positions matching TRBD2. The sample in question was PBMCs from the stem cell graft donor, obtained from the stem cell graft. The CDR3 protein is CASRGYWEGSYEQYF. The CDR3 region has the DNA TGTGCCAGCAGGGGATACTGGGAGGGCTCCTACGAGCAGTACTTC.